A selection of T cell receptor beta chains follows, all from one sample in a study of beta chain features in type 1 diabetes. TCRdb keeps only in-frame clones here, not all; method: immunoSEQ multiplex PCR. The repertoire holds 390,000 or so clones, with around 13% as singletons. Material: naive CD4+ T cells from blood. The source is a man under 40 in good health. CDR3s include the opening cysteine and the closing phenylalanine or tryptophan. The D gene is left open where the match is weak. Clone sizes are given selectively: once, few, many, or a class where the clone is expanded.

TRBV7-2	TRBJ2-3	TRBD2	few	CASSPRLAGGRYF	TGTGCCAGCAGCCCGAGACTAGCGGGGGGCCGGTATTTT
TRBV6-1	TRBJ1-6	.	.	CASSETPGAYNSPLHF	TGTGCCAGCAGTGAAACCCCGGGCGCCTATAATTCACCCCTCCACTTT
TRBV2	TRBJ1-5	.	few	CASSEEENQPQHF	TGTGCCAGCAGTGAAGAGGAGAATCAGCCCCAGCATTTT
TRBV25-1	TRBJ1-6	TRBD1	few	CASMGQGASPLHF	TGTGCCAGCATGGGACAGGGGGCTTCACCCCTCCACTTT
TRBV5-6	TRBJ2-5	.	few	CASSLGVQETQYF	TGTGCCAGCAGCTTAGGGGTTCAAGAGACCCAGTACTTC
TRBV6-1	TRBJ1-2	.	.	CASSGGSYYGYTF	TGTGCCAGCAGTGGGGGGAGCTACTATGGCTACACCTTC
TRBV30	TRBJ1-1	.	few	CAWSYQATGAFF	TGTGCCTGGAGTTACCAGGCCACGGGAGCTTTCTTT
TRBV7-2	TRBJ2-7	.	few	CASSLGALYEQYF	TGTGCCAGCAGCTTAGGGGCCCTCTACGAGCAGTACTTC
TRBV30	TRBJ2-2	.	few	CAWIPPQYRATGELFF	TGTGCCTGGATACCCCCTCAGTACAGGGCCACCGGGGAGCTGTTTTTT
TRBV6-1	TRBJ2-7	TRBD1	.	CASSRTDRASYEQYF	TGTGCCAGCAGTCGAACGGACAGGGCATCCTACGAGCAGTACTTC
TRBV5-4	TRBJ2-2	.	few	CASSPRTGRSNTGELFF	TGTGCCAGCAGCCCCAGAACCGGGAGATCGAACACCGGGGAGCTGTTTTTT
TRBV13	TRBJ2-5	.	.	CASSLTSIIAVQETQYF	TGTGCCAGCAGCTTGACCTCTATAATAGCAGTCCAAGAGACCCAGTACTTC
TRBV7-9	TRBJ1-2	.	.	CASSLRRGNGYTF	TGTGCCAGCAGCTTACGTAGGGGTAATGGCTACACCTTC
TRBV9	TRBJ2-3	.	few	CASSVATKTDTQYF	TGTGCCAGCAGCGTAGCGACTAAAACAGATACGCAGTATTTT
TRBV14	TRBJ2-2	.	.	CASSQAVGGELFF	TGTGCCAGCAGCCAAGCGGTTGGCGGGGAGCTGTTTTTT
TRBV7-2	TRBJ2-7	.	.	CASSSRRTPTYEQYF	TGTGCCAGCAGCTCGAGACGCACACCGACCTACGAGCAGTACTTC
TRBV14	TRBJ1-5	TRBD1	few	CASSPGQGPNQPQHF	TGTGCCAGCAGCCCGGGACAGGGCCCCAATCAGCCCCAGCATTTT
TRBV9	TRBJ2-3	TRBD1	few	CASSVGQGSTDTQYF	TGTGCCAGCAGCGTAGGACAGGGTAGCACAGATACGCAGTATTTT
TRBV4-1	TRBJ1-2	.	once	CASSQEQGAYGYTF	TGCGCCAGCAGCCAAGAACAAGGGGCCTATGGTTACACCTTC
TRBV25-1	TRBJ1-3	.	.	CASSLLDTIYF	TGTGCCAGCAGTTTACTTGACACCATATATTTT
TRBV13	TRBJ1-1	.	.	CASSSPRGLNTEAFF	TGTGCCAGCAGCTCCCCAAGGGGTCTCAACACTGAAGCTTTCTTT
TRBV5-4	TRBJ2-3	.	.	CASSAGTISTDTQYF	TGTGCCAGCAGCGCGGGGACGATTAGCACAGATACGCAGTATTTT
TRBV5-1	TRBJ1-6	.	few	CASREGRTYNSPLHF	TGCGCCAGCAGAGAGGGCCGAACCTATAATTCACCCCTCCACTTT
TRBV2	TRBJ1-2	TRBD1	.	CASSVDRGYGYTF	TGTGCCAGCAGTGTGGACAGGGGCTATGGCTACACCTTC
TRBV30	TRBJ2-1	TRBD2	.	CAWSVTRVSGRAFPNEQFF	TGTGCCTGGAGTGTAACCCGAGTTAGCGGGAGGGCCTTTCCTAATGAGCAGTTCTTC
TRBV23-1	TRBJ2-7	.	.	CASSLSREGQSSYEQYF	TGCGCCAGCAGTCTTTCACGCGAGGGGCAGAGCTCCTACGAGCAGTACTTC
TRBV18	TRBJ1-6	.	few	CASSPERGSSYNSPLHF	TGTGCCAGCTCACCTGAAAGGGGTAGCTCCTATAATTCACCCCTCCACTTT
TRBV7-2	TRBJ1-2	TRBD1	.	CASSHGTGSNYGYTF	TGTGCCAGCAGCCATGGGACAGGTTCGAACTATGGCTACACCTTC
TRBV4-1	TRBJ1-1	.	.	CASSQGARMGTEAFF	TGCGCCAGCAGCCAAGGTGCTAGGATGGGCACTGAAGCTTTCTTT
TRBV29-1	TRBJ2-4	.	.	CSVETGTLAKNIQYF	TGCAGCGTTGAAACCGGGACACTAGCCAAAAACATTCAGTACTTC
TRBV23-1	TRBJ2-5	TRBD1	few	CASAHKGDRGSEETQYF	TGCGCCAGCGCGCACAAAGGGGACAGGGGGTCGGAAGAGACCCAGTACTTC
TRBV15	TRBJ1-1	.	.	CATSRDYQDTEAFF	TGTGCCACCAGCAGAGATTATCAGGACACTGAAGCTTTCTTT